This T cell receptor beta chain derives from a study of immune evolution from preneoplasia to lung adenocarcinoma. Whole-study results and caveats: Top clone share appeared to fall from AAH through AIS, MIA, adenocarcinoma. Clonality was highest in normal lung, lower in later-stage lesions apparently.

This clone was seen more than once but under ten times. The antigen is undetermined. Patients had resection in Japan or China between about 2014 and 2018. Two lung cancer pathologists independently confirmed each histologic diagnosis. Measured with immunoSEQ multiplex PCR; TCRdb has only the in-frame clones, and not every one. The sample shows approximately 5,000 clones, around 81% of them seen only once. Germline V gives CDR1 MDHEN, CDR2 SYDVKM. There are 17 residues in the CDR3. Trimming took 3 bases from V and 0 from J, leaving 17 bases between them. The genes are TRBV28 and TRBJ2-5, with D possibly being TRBD1 or TRBD2 (6 bases each). Sequences were obtained from FFPE adjacent normal lung tissue. The sequence derives from a donor at least 70 years old with lung adenocarcinoma. CDR3 in DNA: TGTGCCAGCAGTTTGGGTAGGGGGGAAAATCACCAAGAGACCCAGTACTTC. The encoded protein is CASSLGRGENHQETQYF.